This T cell receptor (beta chain) originates from a study of blood T cell repertoires in COVID-19. V lost 0 bases to trimming and J lost 5 bases, with 19 bases between them. Germline V gives CDR1 SGHAT, CDR2 FQNNGV. This CDR3 has 18 residues. Measured with immunoSEQ multiplex PCR; TCRdb has only the in-frame clones, and not every one. Here the sample spans some 130,000 clones, about nine tenths being singletons. The sequenced material came from peripheral blood. The source of this sequence is a man aged 50-59 years with acute or convalescent COVID-19. V usage is TRBV11-2 and J usage is TRBJ1-4, with TRBD1 as a possible D gene (6 bases). The chain's CDR3 is CASSLDQLLRGGNEKLFF. CDR3 coding DNA: TGTGCCAGCAGCTTAGATCAGCTACTAAGGGGGGGAAATGAAAAACTGTTTTTT.